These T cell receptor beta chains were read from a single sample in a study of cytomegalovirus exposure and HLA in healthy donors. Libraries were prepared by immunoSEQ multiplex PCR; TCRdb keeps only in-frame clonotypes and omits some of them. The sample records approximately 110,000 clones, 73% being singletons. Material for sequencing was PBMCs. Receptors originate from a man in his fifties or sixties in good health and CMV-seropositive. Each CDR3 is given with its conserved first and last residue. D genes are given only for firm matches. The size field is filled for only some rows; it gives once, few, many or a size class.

CSATGFGYPF	TGCAGTGCCACAGGGTTTGGCTACCCCTTC	NA	TRBV20-1	TRBJ1-2	NA
CSSSLIRGRDRGYYGYTF	TGTTCCAGCAGCTTAATTCGAGGTAGAGACAGGGGCTACTATGGCTACACCTTC	TRBD1	TRBV7-9	TRBJ1-2	NA
CASSLDPDSYGYTF	TGCGCCAGCAGCTTAGATCCCGACAGCTATGGCTACACCTTC	NA	TRBV5-1	TRBJ1-2	NA
CASSLRTGGLDYGYTF	TGCGCCAGCAGCTTGAGGACAGGGGGTTTGGACTATGGCTACACCTTC	TRBD1	TRBV5-1	TRBJ1-2	NA
CASSESSGGIYNEQFF	TGCGCCAGCAGCGAATCTAGCGGGGGGATCTACAATGAGCAGTTCTTC	TRBD2	TRBV5-1	TRBJ2-1	once
CASSFQRGSYTGELFF	TGTGCCAGCAGTTTCCAGCGGGGTAGTTACACCGGGGAGCTGTTTTTT	TRBD2	TRBV28	TRBJ2-2	NA
CATSRDRGWNEQFF	TGCGCCACCAGCCGGGACAGGGGGTGGAATGAGCAGTTCTTC	TRBD1	TRBV5-1	TRBJ2-1	NA
CAWSVILGSNQPQHF	TGTGCCTGGAGTGTAATTCTCGGGAGCAATCAGCCCCAGCATTTT	NA	TRBV30	TRBJ1-5	NA
CASSLTGREQFF	TGTGCCAGCAGCTTGACGGGTCGTGAGCAGTTCTTC	NA	TRBV5-4	TRBJ2-1	NA
CASSRGQGGGAEAFF	TGTGCCAGCAGTCGCGGACAGGGTGGAGGCGCTGAAGCTTTCTTT	TRBD1	TRBV6-5	TRBJ1-1	NA
CASSKRGGSNTEAFF	TGTGCCAGCAGCAAGCGTGGGGGGTCAAACACTGAAGCTTTCTTT	NA	TRBV7-3	TRBJ1-1	once
CASSGAETQYF	TGTGCCAGTAGCGGGGCCGAGACCCAGTACTTC	TRBD2	TRBV5-4	TRBJ2-5	NA
CASSEHYQPQHF	TGTGCCAGCAGCGAACATTATCAGCCCCAGCATTTT	NA	TRBV7-8	TRBJ1-5	NA
CASSALNRANNEQFF	TGTGCCAGCAGTGCCCTGAACAGGGCGAACAATGAGCAGTTCTTC	NA	TRBV2	TRBJ2-1	few
CAWSRVSTGSPLHF	TGTGCCTGGTCGCGGGTATCGACTGGTTCACCCCTCCACTTT	NA	TRBV30	TRBJ1-6	few
CASSVASWGVGANVLTF	TGTGCCAGCAGCGTAGCTTCCTGGGGGGTTGGGGCCAACGTCCTGACTTTC	NA	TRBV9	TRBJ2-6	once
CAISELGTGNSPLHF	TGTGCCATCAGTGAGTTGGGGACAGGGAATTCACCCCTCCACTTT	TRBD1	TRBV10-3	TRBJ1-6	NA
CASGKVTQETQYF	TGTGCCAGCGGTAAAGTAACTCAAGAGACCCAGTACTTC	NA	TRBV7-3	TRBJ2-5	NA
CASREWGGRGSDQPQHF	TGTGCCAGCAGGGAATGGGGGGGCAGGGGTTCGGACCAGCCCCAGCATTTT	NA	TRBV28	TRBJ1-5	NA
CASSRTSGGTDTQYF	TGTGCCAGCAGCCGGACTAGCGGGGGCACAGATACGCAGTATTTT	TRBD2	TRBV7-2	TRBJ2-3	NA
CASSEAGTGAYEQYF	TGTGCCAGCAGTGAAGCCGGGACAGGGGCCTACGAGCAGTACTTC	TRBD1	TRBV28	TRBJ2-7	NA
CSVGYRGGETQYF	TGCAGCGTTGGGTACAGGGGAGGAGAGACCCAGTACTTC	NA	TRBV29-1	TRBJ2-5	few
CASSSGLDTDTQYF	TGTGCCAGCAGCTCGGGACTAGACACAGATACGCAGTATTTT	TRBD2	TRBV7-9	TRBJ2-3	NA
CASSSSSYEQYF	TGTGCCAGCAGCTCGAGCTCCTACGAGCAGTACTTC	NA	TRBV7-2	TRBJ2-7	NA
CASSGHGTAYNEQFF	TGTGCCAGCAGCGGTCACGGGACAGCCTACAATGAGCAGTTCTTC	TRBD1	TRBV9	TRBJ2-1	once
CASSEMLGRGLTYEQYF	TGTGCCAGCAGTGAAATGTTGGGTAGGGGACTAACCTACGAGCAGTACTTC	TRBD2	TRBV6-1	TRBJ2-7	NA
CASTRTGKYSEQYF	TGTGCCAGCACCCGAACAGGGAAGTATAGCGAGCAGTACTTC	NA	TRBV28	TRBJ2-7	NA
CASLDYKGSNEQFF	TGTGCCAGCCTGGACTATAAGGGCTCCAATGAGCAGTTCTTC	NA	TRBV28	TRBJ2-1	NA
CASSLNPTGQSQPQHF	TGCGCCAGCAGCCTCAACCCGACAGGGCAAAGTCAGCCCCAGCATTTT	TRBD1	TRBV5-1	TRBJ1-5	NA
CASSSLDRSNVLTF	TGTGCCAGTAGTAGCTTGGACAGGAGCAACGTCCTGACTTTC	TRBD1	TRBV19	TRBJ2-6	NA
CASSRTGTGNYGYTF	TGTGCCAGCAGTCGTACGGGGACAGGGAACTATGGCTACACCTTC	TRBD1	TRBV6-5	TRBJ1-2	NA
CASSLQGFYGYTF	TGCGCCAGCAGCTTACAGGGTTTCTATGGCTACACCTTC	NA	TRBV5-1	TRBJ1-2	NA
CASTPGPLSSYEQYF	TGTGCCAGCACCCCAGGGCCTTTATCCTCCTACGAGCAGTACTTC	NA	TRBV6-5	TRBJ2-7	NA
CASSLAAGQGNTEAFF	TGTGCCAGCAGCTTAGCCGCGGGACAGGGGAACACTGAAGCTTTCTTT	TRBD1	TRBV11-1	TRBJ1-1	once
CASSIAGGANTGELFF	TGTGCCAGTAGTATAGCGGGGGGAGCAAACACCGGGGAGCTGTTTTTT	TRBD2	TRBV19	TRBJ2-2	NA
CASLRDSNQPQHF	TGTGCCAGCCTCAGGGATAGCAATCAGCCCCAGCATTTT	NA	TRBV2	TRBJ1-5	NA
CASSSSRGSDEQYF	TGCGCCAGCAGCTCAAGCAGGGGGTCTGACGAGCAGTACTTC	TRBD1	TRBV5-1	TRBJ2-7	NA
CASSQDGGGILAKNIQYF	TGCGCCAGCAGCCAAGATGGCGGGGGGATACTAGCCAAAAACATTCAGTACTTC	TRBD2	TRBV4-1	TRBJ2-4	NA
CASSDGQRSTEAFF	TGTGCCAGCAGTGACGGACAAAGAAGCACTGAAGCTTTCTTT	NA	TRBV2	TRBJ1-1	NA
CAIPPGGFSDTQYF	TGTGCCATTCCCCCAGGGGGATTCTCGGATACGCAGTATTTT	TRBD1	TRBV6-1	TRBJ2-3	few
CASRGTSTGTDTQYF	TGTGCCAGCAGGGGGACTAGCACTGGCACAGATACGCAGTATTTT	TRBD2	TRBV6-1	TRBJ2-3	NA
CATSRDVGLPYF	TGTGCCACCAGCAGAGATGTAGGACTGCCGTATTTT	NA	TRBV15	TRBJ2-3	NA
CASSLDGGANVLTF	TGCGCCAGCAGCTTGGACGGTGGGGCCAACGTCCTGACTTTC	NA	TRBV5-1	TRBJ2-6	NA
CASRALEKLFF	TGTGCCAGCAGGGCCCTTGAAAAACTGTTTTTT	NA	TRBV6-5	TRBJ1-4	NA
CASRKGGPEGFLSDTQYF	TGTGCCAGCAGAAAGGGGGGGCCTGAAGGATTTTTATCAGATACGCAGTATTTT	NA	TRBV11-3	TRBJ2-3	NA
CASSRIGTSGGVNIQYF	TGTGCCAGCAGCCGTATCGGGACTAGCGGGGGGGTAAACATTCAGTACTTC	TRBD2	TRBV4-2	TRBJ2-4	NA
CAWSGLYEQYF	TGTGCCTGGAGTGGGCTCTACGAGCAGTACTTC	NA	TRBV30	TRBJ2-7	NA
CASSYSGGFGNTIYF	TGTGCCAGCAGTTACTCAGGAGGGTTCGGAAACACCATATATTTT	NA	TRBV6-5	TRBJ1-3	NA
CSVEEAAETQYF	TGCAGCGTTGAAGAAGCCGCAGAGACCCAGTACTTC	NA	TRBV29-1	TRBJ2-5	NA
CASSGVAGTEAFF	TGTGCCAGTAGTGGGGTCGCGGGTACTGAAGCTTTCTTT	NA	TRBV19	TRBJ1-1	NA
CASSLRGRGVDTQYF	TGTGCCAGCAGTTTGCGGGGACGCGGGGTAGATACGCAGTATTTT	NA	TRBV27	TRBJ2-3	NA
CASSLNRGFSNQPQHF	TGTGCCAGCAGTTTGAACAGGGGATTCAGCAATCAGCCCCAGCATTTT	TRBD1	TRBV27	TRBJ1-5	once
CASSYSRQGHEKLFF	TGTGCCAGCAGTTACTCGAGACAGGGACATGAAAAACTGTTTTTT	TRBD1	TRBV6-5	TRBJ1-4	NA
CASSDFDRGSEQFF	TGCGCCAGCAGTGATTTCGACAGGGGTAGTGAGCAGTTCTTC	TRBD1	TRBV10-1	TRBJ2-1	NA